Sequencing of this TCR beta chain was carried out in a study of T cell changes during pregnancy in multiple sclerosis. This clone was counted a few times. Repertoires were generated with immunoSEQ multiplex PCR, while TCRdb's copy carries only in-frame clones and drops some. The sample has about 69,000 clones; roughly 91% are singletons. Looked up from germline, CDR1 is GTSNPN and CDR2 is SVGIG (reference sequence). The length of the CDR3 is 15 residues. The germline V and J ends were trimmed by 0 bases and 10 bases, with 16 bases remaining between them. The source is a female donor with multiple sclerosis, enrolled in a pregnancy study. The rearrangement joins TRBV30 to TRBJ1-6; D possibly corresponds to TRBD1 (6 bases). The specimen comprised peripheral blood, sampled in the third trimester of pregnancy. CDR3 sequence (DNA): TGTGCCTGGAGTGTAGATGGCAGGGGAGTCTCACCCCTCCACTTT. It yields the protein CAWSVDGRGVSPLHF.